This T cell receptor (beta chain) was captured by sequencing in a study of breast tumors, draining lymph nodes, adjacent tissues. Findings and limits, study-wide: Tumor T cell lymph node origin was a supported hypothesis, not proven. Tumor repertoires ranked between lymph nodes and nontumor tissue in diversity, with V and J gene preferences.

This CDR3 has 13 residues. Germline loops: CDR1 DFQATT, CDR2 SNEGSKA (reference sequence). MiXCR was run by TCRdb on the multiplex PCR reads, yielding one entry per CDR3 protein. This table has tens of thousands of distinct CDR3 sequences, more than 25% appearing once. On this clonotype: Its specificity is not known. Its ends do not fully match the called genes, so a read error is possible.

The lymph nodes were axillary draining lymph nodes from breast cancer patients. Sequencing was done on a sample of axillary lymph node tissue. The rearrangement links TRBV20-1 to TRBJ2-1, with 8 bases matching TRBD2. This clonotype originated in a female donor with breast cancer. Some clones in this sample may be carry-over from other donors' samples. In nucleotides, the CDR3 is TGCAGTGCCGAAGCGGGGGCGCTCAATGCGCAGTTCTTC. It specifies CSAEAGALNAQFF.